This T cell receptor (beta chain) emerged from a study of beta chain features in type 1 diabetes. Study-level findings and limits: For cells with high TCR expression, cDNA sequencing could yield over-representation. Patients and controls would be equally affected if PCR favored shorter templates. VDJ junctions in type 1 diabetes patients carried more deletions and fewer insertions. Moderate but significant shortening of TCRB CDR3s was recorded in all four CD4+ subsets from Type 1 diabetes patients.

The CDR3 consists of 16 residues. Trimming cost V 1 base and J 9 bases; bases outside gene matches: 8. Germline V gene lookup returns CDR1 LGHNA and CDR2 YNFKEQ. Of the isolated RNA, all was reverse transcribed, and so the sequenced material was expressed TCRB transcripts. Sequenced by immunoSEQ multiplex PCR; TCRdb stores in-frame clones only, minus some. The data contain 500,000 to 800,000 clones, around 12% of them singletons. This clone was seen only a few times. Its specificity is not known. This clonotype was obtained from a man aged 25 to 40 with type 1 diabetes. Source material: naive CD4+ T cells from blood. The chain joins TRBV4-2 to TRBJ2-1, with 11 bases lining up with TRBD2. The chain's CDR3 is CASSQVGTSGGTEQFF. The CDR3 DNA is TGTGCCAGCAGCCAAGTGGGGACTAGCGGCGGCACTGAGCAGTTCTTC.